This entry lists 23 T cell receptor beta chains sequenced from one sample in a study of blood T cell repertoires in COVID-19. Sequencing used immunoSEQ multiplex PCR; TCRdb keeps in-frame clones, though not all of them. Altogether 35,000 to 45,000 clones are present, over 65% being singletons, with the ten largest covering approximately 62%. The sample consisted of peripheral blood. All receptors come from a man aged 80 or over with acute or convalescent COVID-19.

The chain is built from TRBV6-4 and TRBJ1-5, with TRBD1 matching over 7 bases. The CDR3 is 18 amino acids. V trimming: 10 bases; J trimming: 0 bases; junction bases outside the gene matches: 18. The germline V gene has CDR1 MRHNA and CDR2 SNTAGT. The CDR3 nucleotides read TGTGCCACCAATGCTCAGGACAGGTCCCCTTATAGCAATCAGCCCCAGCATTTT. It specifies CATNAQDRSPYSNQPQHF.

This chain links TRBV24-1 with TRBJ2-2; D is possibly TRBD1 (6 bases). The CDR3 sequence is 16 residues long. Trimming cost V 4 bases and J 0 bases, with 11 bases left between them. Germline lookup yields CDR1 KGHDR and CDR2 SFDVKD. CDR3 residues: CATSDPGTPNTGELFF. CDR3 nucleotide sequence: TGTGCCACCAGTGACCCCGGGACACCGAACACCGGGGAGCTGTTTTTT.

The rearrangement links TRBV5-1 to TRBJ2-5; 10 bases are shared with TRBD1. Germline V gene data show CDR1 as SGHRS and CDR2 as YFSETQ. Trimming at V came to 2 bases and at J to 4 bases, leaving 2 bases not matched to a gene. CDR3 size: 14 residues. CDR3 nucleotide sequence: TGCGCCAGCAGCTTCGGACAGGGGGGAGAGACCCAGTACTTC. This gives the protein CASSFGQGGETQYF.

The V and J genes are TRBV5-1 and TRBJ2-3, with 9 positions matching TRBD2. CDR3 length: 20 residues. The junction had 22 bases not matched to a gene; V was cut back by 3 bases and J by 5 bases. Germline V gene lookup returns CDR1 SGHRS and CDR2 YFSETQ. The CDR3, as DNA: TGCGCCAGCAGCTGGCCGGTTTCGCGGGAGGGCTGGGCCGGGGAAGATACGCAGTATTTT. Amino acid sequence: CASSWPVSREGWAGEDTQYF.

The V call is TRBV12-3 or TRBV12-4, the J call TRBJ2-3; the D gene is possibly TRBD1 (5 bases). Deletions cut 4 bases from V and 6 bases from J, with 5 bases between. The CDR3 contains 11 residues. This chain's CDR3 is CASSWGDTQYF. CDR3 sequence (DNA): TGTGCCAGCAGTTGGGGCGATACGCAGTATTTT.

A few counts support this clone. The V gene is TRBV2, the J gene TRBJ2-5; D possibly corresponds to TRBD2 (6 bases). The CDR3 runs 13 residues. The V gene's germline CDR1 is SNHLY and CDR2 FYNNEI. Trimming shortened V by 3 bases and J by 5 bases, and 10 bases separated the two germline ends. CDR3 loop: CASSDSGRETQYF. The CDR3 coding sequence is TGTGCCAGCAGTGATTCAGGGAGGGAGACCCAGTACTTC.

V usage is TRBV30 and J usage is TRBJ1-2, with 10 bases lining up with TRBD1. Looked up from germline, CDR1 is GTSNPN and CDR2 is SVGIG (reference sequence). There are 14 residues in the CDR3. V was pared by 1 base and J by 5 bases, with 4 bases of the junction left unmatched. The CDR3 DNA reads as TGTGCCTGGAGTGGGACAGGGGGAGAGTATGGCTACACCTTC. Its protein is CAWSGTGGEYGYTF.

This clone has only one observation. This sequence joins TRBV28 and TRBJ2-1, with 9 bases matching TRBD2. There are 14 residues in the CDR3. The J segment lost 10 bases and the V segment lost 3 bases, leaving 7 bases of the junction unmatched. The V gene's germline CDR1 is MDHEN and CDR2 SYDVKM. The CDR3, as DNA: TGTGCCAGCAGTTTGAGCGGGAGGAGCCGGGAGCAGTTCTTC. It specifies CASSLSGRSREQFF. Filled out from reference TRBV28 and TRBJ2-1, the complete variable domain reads DVKVTQSSRYLVKRTGEKVFLECVQDMDHENMFWYRQDPGLGLRLIYFSYDVKMKEKGDIPEGYSVSREKKERFSLILESASTNQTSMYLCASSLSGRSREQFFGPGTRLTVL.

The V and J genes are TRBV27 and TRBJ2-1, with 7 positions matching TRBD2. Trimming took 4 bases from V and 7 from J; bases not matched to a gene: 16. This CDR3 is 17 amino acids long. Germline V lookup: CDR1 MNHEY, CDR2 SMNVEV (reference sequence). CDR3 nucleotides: TGTGCCAGCAGTTCGTCCCCAAGCGGGATACCAAAAAATGAGCAGTTCTTC. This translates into CASSSSPSGIPKNEQFF.

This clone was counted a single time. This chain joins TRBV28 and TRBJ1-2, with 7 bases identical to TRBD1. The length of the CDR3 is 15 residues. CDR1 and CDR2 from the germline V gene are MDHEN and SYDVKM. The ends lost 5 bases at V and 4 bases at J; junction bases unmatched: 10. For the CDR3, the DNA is TGTGCCAGCAGTCTTCCACAGGGGAAGGCCTATGGCTACACCTTC. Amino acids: CASSLPQGKAYGYTF.

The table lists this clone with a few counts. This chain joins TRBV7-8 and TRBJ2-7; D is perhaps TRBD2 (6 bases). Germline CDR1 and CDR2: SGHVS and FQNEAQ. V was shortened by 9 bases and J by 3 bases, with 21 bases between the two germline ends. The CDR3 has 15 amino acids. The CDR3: CASQPGWGGNYEQYF. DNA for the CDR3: TGTGCCAGTCAACCCGGGTGGGGAGGAAACTACGAGCAGTACTTC.

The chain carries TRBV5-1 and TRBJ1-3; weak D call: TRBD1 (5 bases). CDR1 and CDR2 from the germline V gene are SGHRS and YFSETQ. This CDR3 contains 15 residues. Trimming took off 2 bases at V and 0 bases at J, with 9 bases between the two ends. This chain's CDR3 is CASSFDSYSGNTIYF. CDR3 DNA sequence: TGCGCCAGCAGCTTTGACAGCTACTCTGGAAACACCATATATTTT.

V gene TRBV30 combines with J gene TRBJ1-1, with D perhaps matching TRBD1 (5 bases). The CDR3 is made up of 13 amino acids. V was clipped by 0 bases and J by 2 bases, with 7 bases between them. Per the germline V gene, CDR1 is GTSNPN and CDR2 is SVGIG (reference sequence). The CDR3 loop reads CAWSVTDNTEAFF. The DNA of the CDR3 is TGTGCCTGGAGTGTGACAGACAACACTGAAGCTTTCTTT.

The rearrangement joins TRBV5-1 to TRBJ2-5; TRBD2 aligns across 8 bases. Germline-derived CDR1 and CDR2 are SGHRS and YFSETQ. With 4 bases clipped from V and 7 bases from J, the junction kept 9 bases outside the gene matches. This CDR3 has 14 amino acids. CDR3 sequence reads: CASSPGGLFGTQYF. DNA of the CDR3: TGCGCCAGCAGCCCGGGAGGGCTTTTTGGGACCCAGTACTTC. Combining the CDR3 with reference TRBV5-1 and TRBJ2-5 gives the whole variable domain KAGVTQTPRYLIKTRGQQVTLSCSPISGHRSVSWYQQTPGQGLQFLFEYFSETQRNKGNFPGRFSGRQFSNSRSEMNVSTLELGDSALYLCASSPGGLFGTQYFGPGTRLLVL.

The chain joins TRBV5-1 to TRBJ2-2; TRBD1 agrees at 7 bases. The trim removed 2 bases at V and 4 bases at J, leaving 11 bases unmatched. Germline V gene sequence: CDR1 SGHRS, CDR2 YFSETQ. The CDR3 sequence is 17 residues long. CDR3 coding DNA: TGCGCCAGCAGCTTCCTTCTTAGGACAGGACCCACCGGGGAGCTGTTTTTT. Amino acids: CASSFLLRTGPTGELFF. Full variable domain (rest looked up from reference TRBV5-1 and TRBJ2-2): KAGVTQTPRYLIKTRGQQVTLSCSPISGHRSVSWYQQTPGQGLQFLFEYFSETQRNKGNFPGRFSGRQFSNSRSEMNVSTLELGDSALYLCASSFLLRTGPTGELFFGEGSRLTVL.

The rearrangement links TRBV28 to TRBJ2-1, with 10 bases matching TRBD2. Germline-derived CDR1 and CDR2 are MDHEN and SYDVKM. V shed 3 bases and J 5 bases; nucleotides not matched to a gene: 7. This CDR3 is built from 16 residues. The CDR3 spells CASSFRLAGGHNEQFF. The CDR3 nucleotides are TGTGCCAGCAGTTTCCGACTAGCGGGTGGGCACAATGAGCAGTTCTTC.

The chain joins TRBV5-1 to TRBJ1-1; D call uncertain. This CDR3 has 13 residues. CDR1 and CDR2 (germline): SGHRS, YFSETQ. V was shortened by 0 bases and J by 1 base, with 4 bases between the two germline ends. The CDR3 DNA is TGCGCCAGCAGCTTGGCGGGGAACACTGAAGCTTTCTTT. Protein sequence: CASSLAGNTEAFF.

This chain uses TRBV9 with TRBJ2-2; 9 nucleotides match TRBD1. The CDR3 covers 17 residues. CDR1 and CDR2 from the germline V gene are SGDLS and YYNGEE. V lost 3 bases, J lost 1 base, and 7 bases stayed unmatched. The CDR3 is CASSGGTGNLNTGELFF. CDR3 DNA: TGTGCCAGCAGCGGGGGGACAGGGAACCTGAACACCGGGGAGCTGTTTTTT. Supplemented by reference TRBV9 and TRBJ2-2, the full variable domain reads DSGVTQTPKHLITATGQRVTLRCSPRSGDLSVYWYQQSLDQGLQFLIQYYNGEERAKGNILERFSAQQFPDLHSELNLSSLELGDSALYFCASSGGTGNLNTGELFFGEGSRLTVL.

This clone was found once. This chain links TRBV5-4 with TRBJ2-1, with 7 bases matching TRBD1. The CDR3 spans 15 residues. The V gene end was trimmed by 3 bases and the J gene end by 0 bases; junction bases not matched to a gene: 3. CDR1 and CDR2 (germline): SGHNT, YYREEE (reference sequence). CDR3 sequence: CASSSDRVSYNEQFF. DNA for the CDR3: TGTGCCAGCAGCTCCGACAGGGTCTCCTACAATGAGCAGTTCTTC.

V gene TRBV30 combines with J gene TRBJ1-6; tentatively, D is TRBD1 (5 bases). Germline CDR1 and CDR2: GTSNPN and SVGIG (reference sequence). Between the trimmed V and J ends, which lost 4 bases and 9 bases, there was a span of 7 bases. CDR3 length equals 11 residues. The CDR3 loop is CAWTGGSPLHF. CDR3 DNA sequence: TGTGCCTGGACCGGGGGTTCACCCCTCCACTTT.

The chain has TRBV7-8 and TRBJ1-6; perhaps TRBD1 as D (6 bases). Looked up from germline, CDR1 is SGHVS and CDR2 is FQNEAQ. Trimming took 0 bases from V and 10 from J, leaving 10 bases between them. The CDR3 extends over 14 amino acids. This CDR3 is CASSLAGGRSPLHF. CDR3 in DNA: TGTGCCAGCAGCTTAGCCGGGGGGCGGTCACCCCTCCACTTT. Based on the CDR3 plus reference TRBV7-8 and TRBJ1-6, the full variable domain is GAGVSQSPRYKVAKRGQDVALRCDPISGHVSLFWYQQALGQGPEFLTYFQNEAQLDKSGLPSDRFFAERPEGSVSTLKIQRTQQEDSAVYLCASSLAGGRSPLHFGNGTRLTVT.

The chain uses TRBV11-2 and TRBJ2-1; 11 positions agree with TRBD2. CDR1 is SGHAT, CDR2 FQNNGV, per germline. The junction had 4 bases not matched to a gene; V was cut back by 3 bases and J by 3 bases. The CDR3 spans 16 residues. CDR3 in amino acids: CASSFRGLAVYNEQFF. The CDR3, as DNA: TGTGCCAGCAGCTTTAGGGGACTAGCGGTCTACAATGAGCAGTTCTTC.

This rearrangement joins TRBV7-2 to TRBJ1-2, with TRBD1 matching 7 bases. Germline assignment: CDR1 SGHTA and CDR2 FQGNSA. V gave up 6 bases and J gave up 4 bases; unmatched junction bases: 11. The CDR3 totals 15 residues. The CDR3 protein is CASSLSGQDFYGYTF. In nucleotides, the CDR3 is TGTGCCAGCAGTCTTTCAGGACAGGACTTCTATGGCTACACCTTC.